Reported below is one TCR beta chain. Two negative PCRs, clearance, or symptom resolution were required of recovered Cohort 3 donors. This sample stems from a study of blood T cell repertoires in COVID-19. Study overall: T cells, B-cell-depleted T cells, or PBMCs provided the cDNA or gDNA that served as material.

How the authors handled the data: Reference gene primer amplification in the assay estimated nucleated cell counts. Sequencing used immunoSEQ multiplex PCR; TCRdb keeps in-frame clones, though not all of them. That table is the source of V, J and clone size, and D and trimming were worked out from the DNA. The data hold about 330,000 clones, with roughly 85% observed a single time. V lost 5 bases, J lost 2 bases, and 12 bases lay in between. The CDR3 spans 14 residues. Germline values: CDR1 SGHTA, CDR2 FQGNSA. The V and J genes are TRBV7-2 and TRBJ2-5; no firm D call. The sequenced material came from PBMCs or T cells enriched from blood (not recorded which). The TCR sequence derives from a woman between 25 and 40 years old who had recovered from COVID-19. In DNA, the CDR3 is TGTGCCAGCAGCCCCCGACTTTTACAAGAGACCCAGTACTTC. Protein sequence: CASSPRLLQETQYF.